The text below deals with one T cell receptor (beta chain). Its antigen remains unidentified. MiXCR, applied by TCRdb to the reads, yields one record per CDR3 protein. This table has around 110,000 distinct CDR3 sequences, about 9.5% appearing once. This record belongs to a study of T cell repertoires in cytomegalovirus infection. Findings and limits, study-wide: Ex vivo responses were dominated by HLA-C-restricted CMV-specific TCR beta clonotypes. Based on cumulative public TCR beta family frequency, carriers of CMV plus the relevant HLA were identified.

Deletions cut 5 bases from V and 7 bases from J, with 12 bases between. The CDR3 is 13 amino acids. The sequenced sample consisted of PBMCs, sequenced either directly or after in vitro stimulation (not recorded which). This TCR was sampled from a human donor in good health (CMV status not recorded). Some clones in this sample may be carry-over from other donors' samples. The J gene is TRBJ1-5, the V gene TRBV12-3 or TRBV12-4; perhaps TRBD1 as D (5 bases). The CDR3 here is CASSPGAGQPQHF. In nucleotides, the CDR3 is TGTGCCAGCAGTCCTGGGGCAGGGCAGCCCCAGCATTTT.